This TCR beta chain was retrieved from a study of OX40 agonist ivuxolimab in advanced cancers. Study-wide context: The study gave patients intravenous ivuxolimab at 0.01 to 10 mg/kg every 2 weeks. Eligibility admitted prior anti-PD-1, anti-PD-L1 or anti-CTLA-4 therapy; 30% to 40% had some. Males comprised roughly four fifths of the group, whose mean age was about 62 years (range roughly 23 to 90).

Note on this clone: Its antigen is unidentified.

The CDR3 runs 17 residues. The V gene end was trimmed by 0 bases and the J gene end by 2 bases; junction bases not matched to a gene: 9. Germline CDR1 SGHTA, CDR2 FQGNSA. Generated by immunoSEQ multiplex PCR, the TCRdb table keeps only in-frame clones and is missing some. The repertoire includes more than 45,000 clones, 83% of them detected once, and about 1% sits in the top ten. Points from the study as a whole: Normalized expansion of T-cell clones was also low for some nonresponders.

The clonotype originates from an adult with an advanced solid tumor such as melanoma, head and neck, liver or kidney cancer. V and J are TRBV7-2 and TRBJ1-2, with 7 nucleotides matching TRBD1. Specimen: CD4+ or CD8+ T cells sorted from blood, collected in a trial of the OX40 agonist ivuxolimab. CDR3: CASSLASLRGQNYGYTF. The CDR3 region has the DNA TGTGCCAGCAGCTTAGCGTCCTTGAGGGGGCAGAACTATGGCTACACCTTC.